These T cell receptor beta chains were read from a single sample in a study of T cells in Graves' hyperthyroidism and ophthalmopathy. Each CDR3 protein gets one entry after TCRdb re-called the multiplex PCR reads with MiXCR. The sample holds 700,000 to 950,000 distinct CDR3 sequences, 35% seen once. Sample: blood. These receptors came from a woman aged 35 to 49 with Graves' hyperthyroidism. The CDR3 runs from the conserved cysteine through the conserved F or W. The size entry is marked missing in some rows and otherwise reads once, few, many or a size class.

>TRBV4-3|TRBJ2-7|-
CASSQDPPTASENEQYF
>TRBV6-1|TRBJ1-5|-
CASNSAGGVQPQHF
>TRBV29-1|TRBJ1-1|few
CSGPGQGAAEAFF
>TRBV14|TRBJ1-4|few
CASSRIGQFNEKLFF
>TRBV10-1|TRBJ2-2|many
CASSANTGELFF
>TRBV6-5|TRBJ1-1|-
CASSYRDRLFLNIEAFF
>TRBV10-3|TRBJ1-2|-
CASSGDRANTF
>TRBV4-3|TRBJ2-7|-
CASSQSYPSNEQYF
>TRBV7-9|TRBJ2-7|few
CASSRDRTGTGSYEQYF
>TRBV20-1|TRBJ2-2|few
CSARVSAGGTGELFF
>TRBV7-2|TRBJ1-5|-
CASSRTGYSNQPQHF
>TRBV25-1|TRBJ2-7|few
CASSGHIPSYEQYF
>TRBV2|TRBJ2-7|many
CASSGDTEEQYF
>TRBV7-9|TRBJ2-5|many
CASSFRQDQETQYF
>TRBV4-3|TRBJ2-7|few
CASSQGRDRPYEQYF
>TRBV28|TRBJ2-7|-
CASKRGGAHYEQYF
>TRBV20-1|TRBJ2-7|few
CSARRGSGSPEQYF
>TRBV10-3|TRBJ2-5|-
CAISERLSPGLAGKETQYF
>TRBV12-3/TRBV12-4|TRBJ1-2|many
CASRSGVSYGYTF
>TRBV6-1|TRBJ2-6|-
CASSQGSGRANVLTF
>TRBV20-1|TRBJ1-3|many
CSASTGQAARNTIYF
>TRBV15|TRBJ2-5|many
CATSRDRVSETQYF
>TRBV12-3/TRBV12-4|TRBJ2-7|once
CVSSLGGPGPEQYF
>TRBV7-2|TRBJ1-2|once
CASSPIAGGGAVKGYTF
>TRBV11-2|TRBJ2-5|few
CASSSGPAPVPGQETQYF
>TRBV12-3/TRBV12-4|TRBJ2-5|once
CASSQSSGGQETQYF
>TRBV2|TRBJ2-6|-
CASKDTSGANVLTF
>TRBV7-2|TRBJ2-3|-
CASSQGKGIDTQYF
>TRBV10-3|TRBJ2-7|many
CAITRGGQSYEQYF
>TRBV2|TRBJ2-6|many
CASTAGVSGANVLTF
>TRBV28|TRBJ2-7|-
CAISGTPDYEQYF
>TRBV14|-|once
CASSQRGTTYNEQFF
>TRBV6-5|TRBJ1-4|few
CASSLRGSSEKLFF
>TRBV5-1|TRBJ2-7|few
CASSLELNSYEQYF
>TRBV24-1|TRBJ2-3|-
CATSRRQGDTDTQYF
>TRBV6-6|TRBJ2-6|-
CASSYSPHSGANVLTF
>TRBV3-1|TRBJ2-7|-
CASSYLPVSSYEQYF
>TRBV29-1|TRBJ2-7|many
CSVEWTSASSYEQYF
>TRBV10-2|TRBJ2-7|few
CASSQMGASGPYEQYF